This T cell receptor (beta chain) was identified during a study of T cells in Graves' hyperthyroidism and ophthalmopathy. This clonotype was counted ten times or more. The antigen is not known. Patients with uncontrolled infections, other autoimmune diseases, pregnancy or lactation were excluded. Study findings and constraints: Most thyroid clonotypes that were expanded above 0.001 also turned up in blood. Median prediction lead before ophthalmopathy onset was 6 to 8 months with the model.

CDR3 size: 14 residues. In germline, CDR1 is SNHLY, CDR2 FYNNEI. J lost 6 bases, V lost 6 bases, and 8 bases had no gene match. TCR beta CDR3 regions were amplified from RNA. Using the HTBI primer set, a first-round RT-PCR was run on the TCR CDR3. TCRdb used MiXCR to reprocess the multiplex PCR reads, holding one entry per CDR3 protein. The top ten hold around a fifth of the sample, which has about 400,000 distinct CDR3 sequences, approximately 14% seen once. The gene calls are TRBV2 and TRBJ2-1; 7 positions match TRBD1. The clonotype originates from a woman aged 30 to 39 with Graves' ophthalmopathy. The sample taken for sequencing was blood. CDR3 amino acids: CASRGTVKSNEQFF. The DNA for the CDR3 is TGTGCCAGCAGGGGGACAGTGAAAAGCAATGAGCAGTTCTTC.